The entry below gives a single T cell receptor (beta chain) sequence along with its context. This sample stems from a study of blood T cell repertoires in COVID-19. Overall study: Both acute and convalescent COVID-19 samples were obtained from the United States, Italy and Spain. Sources were T cells, B-cell-depleted T cells, or PBMCs; the material itself was cDNA or gDNA.

Germline CDR1 and CDR2: KGHSH and LQKENI. After removal of 4 bases from V and 0 bases from J, the junction contained 2 bases not matched to a gene. This CDR3 region has 14 residues. Methods used by the authors: Amplification of reference gene primers was used by the study to estimate nucleated cell counts. Profiled with immunoSEQ multiplex PCR; TCRdb holds only in-frame clones, not every one. Clone size and V and J calls were adopted from that table, with D and trimming inferred from the DNA. Of roughly 59,000 clones listed, 70% to 80% are singletons. This clonotype originated in an elderly man with acute or convalescent COVID-19. The chain recombines TRBV18 with TRBJ1-1; TRBD1 matches at 7 bases. Sequencing was carried out using peripheral blood. This CDR3 is CASSRQGMNTEAFF. CDR3 bases: TGTGCCAGCTCACGACAGGGTATGAACACTGAAGCTTTCTTT.